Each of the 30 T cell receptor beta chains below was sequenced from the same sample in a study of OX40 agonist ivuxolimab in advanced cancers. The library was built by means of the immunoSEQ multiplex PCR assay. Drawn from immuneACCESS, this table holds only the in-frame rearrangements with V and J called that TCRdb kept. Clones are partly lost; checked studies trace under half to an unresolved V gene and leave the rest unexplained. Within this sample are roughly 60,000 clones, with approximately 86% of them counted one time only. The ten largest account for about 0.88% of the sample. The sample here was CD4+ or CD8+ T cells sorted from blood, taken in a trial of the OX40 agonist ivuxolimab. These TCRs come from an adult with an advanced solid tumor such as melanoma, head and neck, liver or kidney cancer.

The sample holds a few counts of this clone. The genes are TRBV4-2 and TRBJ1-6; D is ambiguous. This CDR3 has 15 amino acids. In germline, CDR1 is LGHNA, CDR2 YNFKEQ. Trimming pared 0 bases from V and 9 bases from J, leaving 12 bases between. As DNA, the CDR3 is TGTGCCAGCAGCCAAGATCTTGGCAGTTCTTCACCCCTCCACTTT. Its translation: CASSQDLGSSSPLHF.

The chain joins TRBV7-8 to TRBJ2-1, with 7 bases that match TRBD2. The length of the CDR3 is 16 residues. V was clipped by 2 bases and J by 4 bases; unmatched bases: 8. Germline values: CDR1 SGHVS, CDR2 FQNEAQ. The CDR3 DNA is TGTGCCAGCAGCTTACGGAGCGGGGCCGGTTACAATGAGCAGTTCTTC. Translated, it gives CASSLRSGAGYNEQFF. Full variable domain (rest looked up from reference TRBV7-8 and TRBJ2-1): GAGVSQSPRYKVAKRGQDVALRCDPISGHVSLFWYQQALGQGPEFLTYFQNEAQLDKSGLPSDRFFAERPEGSVSTLKIQRTQQEDSAVYLCASSLRSGAGYNEQFFGPGTRLTVL.

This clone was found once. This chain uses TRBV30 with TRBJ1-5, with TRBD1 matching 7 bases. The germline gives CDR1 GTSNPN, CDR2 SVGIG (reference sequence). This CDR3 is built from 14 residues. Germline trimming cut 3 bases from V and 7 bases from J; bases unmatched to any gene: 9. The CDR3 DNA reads TGTGCCTGGAGGGTAGGGGGCCGGGGGCAGCCCCAGCATTTT. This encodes CAWRVGGRGQPQHF.

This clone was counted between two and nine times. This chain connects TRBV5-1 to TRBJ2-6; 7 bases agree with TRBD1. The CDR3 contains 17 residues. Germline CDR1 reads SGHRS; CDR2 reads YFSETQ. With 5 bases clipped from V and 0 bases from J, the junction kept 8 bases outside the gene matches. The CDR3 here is CASSGGQTDSGANVLTF. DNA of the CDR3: TGCGCCAGCAGTGGGGGACAGACCGACTCTGGGGCCAACGTCCTGACTTTC.

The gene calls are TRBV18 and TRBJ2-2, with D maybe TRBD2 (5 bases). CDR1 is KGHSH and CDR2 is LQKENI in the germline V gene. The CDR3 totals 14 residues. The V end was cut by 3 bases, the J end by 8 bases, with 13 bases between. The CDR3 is CASSPPGLRGELFF. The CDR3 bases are TGTGCCAGCTCACCCCCAGGACTTCGGGGGGAGCTGTTTTTT. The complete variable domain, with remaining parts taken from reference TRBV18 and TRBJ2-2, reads NAGVMQNPRHLVRRRGQEARLRCSPMKGHSHVYWYRQLPEEGLKFMVYLQKENIIDESGMPKERFSAEFPKEGPSILRIQQVVRGDSAAYFCASSPPGLRGELFFGEGSRLTVL.

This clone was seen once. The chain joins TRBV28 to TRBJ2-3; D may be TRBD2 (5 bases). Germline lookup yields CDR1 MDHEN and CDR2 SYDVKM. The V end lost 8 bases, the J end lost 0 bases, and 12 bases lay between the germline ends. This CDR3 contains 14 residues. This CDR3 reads CASFRRTSTDTQYF. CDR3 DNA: TGTGCCAGCTTTCGGAGGACTAGCACAGATACGCAGTATTTT. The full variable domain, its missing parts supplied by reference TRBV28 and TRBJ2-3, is DVKVTQSSRYLVKRTGEKVFLECVQDMDHENMFWYRQDPGLGLRLIYFSYDVKMKEKGDIPEGYSVSREKKERFSLILESASTNQTSMYLCASFRRTSTDTQYFGPGTRLTVL.

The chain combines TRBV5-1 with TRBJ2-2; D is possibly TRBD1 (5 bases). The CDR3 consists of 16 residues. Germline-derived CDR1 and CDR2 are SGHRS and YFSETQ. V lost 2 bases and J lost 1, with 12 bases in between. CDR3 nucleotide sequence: TGCGCCAGCAGCTTCGTTACAGGTTTGAACACCGGGGAGCTGTTTTTT. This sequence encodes CASSFVTGLNTGELFF.

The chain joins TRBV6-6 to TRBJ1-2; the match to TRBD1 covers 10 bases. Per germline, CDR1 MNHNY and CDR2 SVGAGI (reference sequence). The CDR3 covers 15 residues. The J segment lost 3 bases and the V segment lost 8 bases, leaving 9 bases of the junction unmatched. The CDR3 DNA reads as TGTGCCAGCGCGATTATAGGGACAGGGGACTATGGCTACACCTTC. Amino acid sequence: CASAIIGTGDYGYTF.

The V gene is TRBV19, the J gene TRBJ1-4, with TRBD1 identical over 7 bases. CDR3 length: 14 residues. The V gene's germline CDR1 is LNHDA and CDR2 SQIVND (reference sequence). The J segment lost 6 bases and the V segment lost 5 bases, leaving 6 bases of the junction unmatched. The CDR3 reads CASSQDRVDEKLFF. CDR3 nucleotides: TGTGCCAGTAGTCAAGACAGGGTGGATGAAAAACTGTTTTTT.

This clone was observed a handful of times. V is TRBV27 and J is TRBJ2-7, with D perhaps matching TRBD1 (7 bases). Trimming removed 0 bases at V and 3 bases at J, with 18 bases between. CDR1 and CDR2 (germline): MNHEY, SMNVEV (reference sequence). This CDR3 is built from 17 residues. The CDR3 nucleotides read TGTGCCAGCAGTTTATCACTTCGCGGGGACAGTTACTACGAGCAGTACTTC. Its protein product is CASSLSLRGDSYYEQYF.

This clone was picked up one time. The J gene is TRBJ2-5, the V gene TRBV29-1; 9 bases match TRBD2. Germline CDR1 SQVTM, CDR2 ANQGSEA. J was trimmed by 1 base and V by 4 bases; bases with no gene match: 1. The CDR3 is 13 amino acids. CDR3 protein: CSVGGGAQETQYF. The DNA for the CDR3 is TGCAGCGTTGGCGGGGGGGCCCAAGAGACCCAGTACTTC.

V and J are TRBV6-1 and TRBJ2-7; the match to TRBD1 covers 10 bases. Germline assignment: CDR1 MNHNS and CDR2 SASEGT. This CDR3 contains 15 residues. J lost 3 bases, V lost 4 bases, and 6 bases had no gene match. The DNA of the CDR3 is TGTGCCAGCAGTGCCTCCGGGACAGGGGACTACGAGCAGTACTTC. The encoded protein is CASSASGTGDYEQYF.

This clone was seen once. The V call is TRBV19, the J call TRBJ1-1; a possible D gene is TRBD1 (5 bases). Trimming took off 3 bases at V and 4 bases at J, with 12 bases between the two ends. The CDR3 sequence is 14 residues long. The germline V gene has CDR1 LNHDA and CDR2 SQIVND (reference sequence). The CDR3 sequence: CASSITGLGTEAFF. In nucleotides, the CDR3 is TGTGCCAGTAGTATTACAGGTCTGGGCACTGAAGCTTTCTTT.

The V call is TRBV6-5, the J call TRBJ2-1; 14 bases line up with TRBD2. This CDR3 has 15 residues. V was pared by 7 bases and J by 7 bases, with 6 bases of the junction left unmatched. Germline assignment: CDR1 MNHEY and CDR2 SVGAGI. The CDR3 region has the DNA TGTGCCAGCAAGACCGGGACTAGCGGGAGAAATGAGCAGTTCTTC. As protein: CASKTGTSGRNEQFF.

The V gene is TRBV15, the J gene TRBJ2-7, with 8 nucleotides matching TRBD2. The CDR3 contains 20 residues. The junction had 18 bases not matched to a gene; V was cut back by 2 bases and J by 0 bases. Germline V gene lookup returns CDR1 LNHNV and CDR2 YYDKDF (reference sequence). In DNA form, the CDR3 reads TGTGCCACCAGCAGATCCCCTGGATTAGTAACTAGCGGTTACTCCTACGAGCAGTACTTC. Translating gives CATSRSPGLVTSGYSYEQYF.

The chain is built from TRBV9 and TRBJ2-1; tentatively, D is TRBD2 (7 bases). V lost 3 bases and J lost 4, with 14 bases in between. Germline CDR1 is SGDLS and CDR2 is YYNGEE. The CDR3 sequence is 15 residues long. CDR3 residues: CASSAQGGVYNEQFF. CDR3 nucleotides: TGTGCCAGCAGCGCCCAAGGGGGGGTTTACAATGAGCAGTTCTTC.

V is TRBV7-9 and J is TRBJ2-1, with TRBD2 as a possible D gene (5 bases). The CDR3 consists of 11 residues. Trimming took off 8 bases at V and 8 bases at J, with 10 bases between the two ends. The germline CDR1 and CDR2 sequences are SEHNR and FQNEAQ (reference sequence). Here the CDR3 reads CASPWRDEQFF. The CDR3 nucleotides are TGTGCCAGCCCGTGGCGGGATGAGCAGTTCTTC.

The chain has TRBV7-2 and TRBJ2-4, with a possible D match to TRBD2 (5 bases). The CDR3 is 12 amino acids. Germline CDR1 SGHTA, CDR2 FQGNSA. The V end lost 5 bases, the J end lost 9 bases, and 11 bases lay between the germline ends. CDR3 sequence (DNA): TGTGCCAGCAGCCGCGTCCGGGGCATTCAGTACTTC. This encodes CASSRVRGIQYF.

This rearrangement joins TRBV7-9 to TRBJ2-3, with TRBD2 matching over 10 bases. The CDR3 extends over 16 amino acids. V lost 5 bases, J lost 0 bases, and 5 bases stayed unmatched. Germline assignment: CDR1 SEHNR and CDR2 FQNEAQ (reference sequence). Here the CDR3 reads CASSPKTSGSTDTQYF. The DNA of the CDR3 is TGTGCCAGCAGCCCTAAGACTAGCGGGAGCACAGATACGCAGTATTTT.

CDR3 amino acids: CASSLRGHSTEAFF. The CDR3 DNA reads TGCGCCAGCAGCTTGCGCGGACACTCCACTGAAGCTTTCTTT. The chain couples TRBV5-1 to TRBJ1-1, with a tentative D call TRBD1 (5 bases). Trimming removed 1 base at V and 4 bases at J, with 11 bases between. This CDR3 region has 14 residues. The germline gives CDR1 SGHRS, CDR2 YFSETQ.

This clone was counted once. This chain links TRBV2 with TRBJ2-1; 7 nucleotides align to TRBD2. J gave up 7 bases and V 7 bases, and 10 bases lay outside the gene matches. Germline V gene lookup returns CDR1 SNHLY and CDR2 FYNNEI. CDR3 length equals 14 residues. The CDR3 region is CASNDGLGSNEQFF. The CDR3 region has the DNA TGTGCCAGCAACGATGGACTAGGGAGTAATGAGCAGTTCTTC. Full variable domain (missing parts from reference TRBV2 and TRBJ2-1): EPEVTQTPSHQVTQMGQEVILRCVPISNHLYFYWYRQILGQKVEFLVSFYNNEISEKSEIFDDQFSVERPDGSNFTLKIRSTKLEDSAMYFCASNDGLGSNEQFFGPGTRLTVL.

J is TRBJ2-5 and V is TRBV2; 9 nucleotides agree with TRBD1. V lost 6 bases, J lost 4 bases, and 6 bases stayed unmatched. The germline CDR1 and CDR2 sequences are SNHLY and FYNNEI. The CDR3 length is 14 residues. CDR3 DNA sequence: TGTGCCAGCAGCCGGGACAGGGCGATAGAGACCCAGTACTTC. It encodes CASSRDRAIETQYF.

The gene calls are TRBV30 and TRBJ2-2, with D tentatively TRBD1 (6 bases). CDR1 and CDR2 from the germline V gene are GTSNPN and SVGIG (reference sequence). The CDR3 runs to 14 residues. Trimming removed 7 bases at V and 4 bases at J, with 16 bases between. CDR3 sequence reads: CASGRGTGTGELFF. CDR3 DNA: TGTGCCTCGGGTAGGGGGACCGGCACCGGGGAGCTGTTTTTT.

The CDR3 region has the DNA TGTGCCAGCGGGGGAAACGAGCAGTACTTC. It yields the protein CASGGNEQYF. The chain employs TRBV28 and TRBJ2-7; either TRBD1 or TRBD2 may supply D (5 bases each). Trimming stripped 8 bases from V and 5 bases from J, with 7 bases between. CDR3 size: 10 residues. CDR1 is MDHEN and CDR2 is SYDVKM in the germline V gene.

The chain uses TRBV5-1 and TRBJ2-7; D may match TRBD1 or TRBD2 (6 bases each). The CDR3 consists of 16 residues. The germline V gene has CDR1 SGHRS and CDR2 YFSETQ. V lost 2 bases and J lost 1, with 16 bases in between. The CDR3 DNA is TGCGCCAGCAGCTTTGGAGCAGGGGAGGAATCCTACGAGCAGTACTTC. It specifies CASSFGAGEESYEQYF.

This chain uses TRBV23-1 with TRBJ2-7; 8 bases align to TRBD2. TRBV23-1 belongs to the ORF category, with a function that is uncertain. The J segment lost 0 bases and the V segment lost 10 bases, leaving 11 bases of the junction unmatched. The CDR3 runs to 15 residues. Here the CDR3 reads CATQRECKSSYEQYF. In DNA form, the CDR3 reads TGCGCCACCCAGCGGGAGTGCAAATCCTCCTACGAGCAGTACTTC.

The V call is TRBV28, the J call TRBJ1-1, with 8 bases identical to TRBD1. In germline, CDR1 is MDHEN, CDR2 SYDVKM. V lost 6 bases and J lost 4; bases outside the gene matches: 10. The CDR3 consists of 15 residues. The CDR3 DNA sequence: TGTGCCAGCAGCCTGTCAGGGGGCAAGAGCACTGAAGCTTTCTTT. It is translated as CASSLSGGKSTEAFF.

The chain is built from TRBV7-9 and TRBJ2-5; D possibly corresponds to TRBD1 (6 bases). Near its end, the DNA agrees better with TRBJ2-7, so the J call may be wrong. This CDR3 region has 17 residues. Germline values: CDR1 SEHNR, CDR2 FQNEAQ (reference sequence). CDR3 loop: CASSGPDREPFSYEQYF. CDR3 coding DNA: TGTGCCAGCAGCGGACCGGACAGAGAACCCTTCTCCTACGAGCAGTACTTC.

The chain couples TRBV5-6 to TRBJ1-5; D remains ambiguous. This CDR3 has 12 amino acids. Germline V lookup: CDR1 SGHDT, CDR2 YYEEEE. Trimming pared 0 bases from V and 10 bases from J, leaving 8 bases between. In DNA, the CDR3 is TGTGCCAGCAGCTTGGGAGCAGAACCCCAGCATTTT. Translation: CASSLGAEPQHF.

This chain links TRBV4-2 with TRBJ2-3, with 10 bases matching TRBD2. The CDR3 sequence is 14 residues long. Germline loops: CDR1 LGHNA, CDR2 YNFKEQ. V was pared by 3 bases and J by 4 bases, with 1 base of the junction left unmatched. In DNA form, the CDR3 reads TGTGCCAGCAGCCACGGGACTAGCGCAGATACGCAGTATTTT. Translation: CASSHGTSADTQYF.